This T cell receptor (beta chain) emerged from a study of T cell repertoires in cytomegalovirus infection. In the study overall: Signatures in public TCR beta sequences pointed to both CMV infection and matching HLA type. Overall study findings and caveats: Totalled public TCR beta family frequency picked out people who carried CMV plus the relevant HLA.

CDR3 length equals 15 residues. V dropped 3 bases and J dropped 0 bases, with 12 bases sitting between them. Germline CDR1 reads MDHEN; CDR2 reads SYDVKM. TCRdb re-derived calls from the reads in MiXCR, one entry per CDR3 protein. The top ten hold approximately 2.3% of the sample, which has roughly 320,000 distinct CDR3 sequences, 9.6% seen once. Worth noting for this clonotype: The antigen remains unidentified.

The rearrangement uses TRBV28 and TRBJ2-7; D may be TRBD2 (5 bases). The sequence came from a human donor in good health (CMV status not recorded). Some clones in this sample may be carry-over from other donors' samples. What was sequenced was PBMCs. CDR3 loop: CASSFRAGVSYEQYV. The CDR3 region has the DNA TGTGCCAGCAGTTTTCGGGCCGGGGTCTCCTACGAGCAGTACGTC.